This TCR beta chain was obtained from a study of blood T cell repertoires in COVID-19. Only in-frame clones appear in the TCRdb table, and some are missing; sequencing was by immunoSEQ multiplex PCR. The data show more than 150,000 clones, roughly 90% seen once. Unmatched junction bases numbered 5, after V lost 4 bases and J lost 6 bases. The CDR3 loop spans 14 amino acids. CDR1 is MGHRA, CDR2 YSYEKL, per germline. The sequence was collected from a man aged 50 or older with acute or convalescent COVID-19. V gene TRBV4-1 combines with J gene TRBJ1-1; 10 positions match TRBD1. Specimen: peripheral blood. The DNA of the CDR3 is TGCGCCAGCAGCCTGTCGACAGGGGGCCCTGAAGCTTTCTTT. This sequence encodes CASSLSTGGPEAFF.